This is a list of T cell receptor beta chains from one sample in a study of technical replicates of blood from a handful of donors. The data were produced by immunoSEQ multiplex PCR, yet TCRdb's version contains in-frame clones alone and is incomplete. This table has about 73,000 clones, around 93% appearing once. The source material was T cells isolated from PBMCs. The receptor source for this set is a human donor in good health. Both conserved end residues are part of each CDR3. A D gene is named only where the DNA matches it firmly. Clone size, where shown, is once, few, many, or a class for clones that have expanded.

abundance,j_gene,v_gene,d_gene,CDR3aa,CDR3nt
NA,TRBJ1-1,TRBV29-1,NA,CSVSGDTEAFF,TGCAGCGTTTCAGGGGACACTGAAGCTTTCTTT
NA,TRBJ2-1,TRBV6-1,TRBD1,CASSETGTGRNEQFF,TGTGCCAGCAGTGAAACCGGGACAGGGCGGAATGAGCAGTTCTTC
NA,TRBJ2-2,TRBV9,NA,CASRSGELFF,TGTGCCAGCAGATCGGGGGAGCTGTTTTTT
NA,TRBJ2-1,TRBV9,NA,CASSVSAAHSNEQFF,TGTGCCAGCAGCGTGTCAGCGGCCCACTCCAATGAGCAGTTCTTC
NA,TRBJ2-3,TRBV29-1,TRBD1,CSVTRDRGTDTQYF,TGCAGCGTCACCCGGGACAGAGGCACAGATACGCAGTATTTT
NA,TRBJ1-1,TRBV9,TRBD1,CASSVGQKNTEAFF,TGTGCCAGCAGCGTGGGACAGAAGAACACTGAAGCTTTCTTT
once,TRBJ2-7,TRBV11-3,NA,CASSLGGSYEQYF,TGTGCCAGCAGCTTAGGCGGCTCCTACGAGCAGTACTTC
NA,TRBJ2-7,TRBV29-1,NA,CSVGLSGDAEQYF,TGCAGCGTCGGATTATCAGGGGATGCCGAGCAGTACTTC
NA,TRBJ1-1,TRBV5-1,NA,CASSLGHQVTEAFF,TGCGCCAGCAGCCTAGGACATCAGGTCACTGAAGCTTTCTTT
NA,TRBJ2-5,TRBV5-1,NA,CASSLGQGQETQYF,TGCGCCAGCAGCTTGGGGCAGGGCCAAGAGACCCAGTACTTC
NA,TRBJ2-1,TRBV19,TRBD2,CASSTGLAGGFREQFF,TGTGCCAGTAGTACTGGACTAGCGGGGGGTTTTAGGGAGCAGTTCTTC
NA,TRBJ2-7,TRBV10-3,TRBD1,CAIRLTGGSYEQYF,TGTGCCATCAGGCTGACAGGGGGCTCCTACGAGCAGTACTTC
NA,TRBJ2-7,TRBV23-1,NA,CASSRLNLLRQAMGYEQYF,TGCGCCAGCAGTCGGTTAAATCTACTTCGACAGGCCATGGGGTACGAGCAGTACTTC
NA,TRBJ2-3,TRBV29-1,TRBD1,CSAAQGQITDTQYF,TGCAGCGCTGCACAGGGGCAAATAACAGATACGCAGTATTTT
NA,TRBJ1-3,TRBV30,NA,CACLPSGNTIYF,TGTGCCTGCCTCCCCTCTGGAAACACCATATATTTT
NA,TRBJ2-7,TRBV10-1,NA,CASSERGFYEQYF,TGCGCCAGCAGTGAGAGGGGATTCTACGAGCAGTACTTC
once,TRBJ2-2,TRBV11-2,NA,CASSSLQGQIQHTGELFF,TGTGCCAGCAGCTCACTCCAAGGACAGATTCAACACACCGGGGAGCTGTTTTTT
NA,TRBJ2-1,TRBV11-3,TRBD2,CASSYSGREFNEQFF,TGTGCCAGCAGCTATAGCGGGAGGGAATTCAATGAGCAGTTCTTC
NA,TRBJ2-1,TRBV7-2,TRBD2,CASSRPWTSREQFF,TGTGCCAGCAGCCGGCCGTGGACTAGCCGGGAGCAGTTCTTC
NA,TRBJ1-3,TRBV6-5,TRBD1,CASSLYRGKGNTIYF,TGTGCCAGCAGTTTGTACAGGGGAAAGGGAAACACCATATATTTT
NA,TRBJ2-3,TRBV5-4,TRBD2,CASSKFAGGQRDTQYF,TGTGCCAGCAGCAAATTTGCGGGGGGGCAGAGAGATACGCAGTATTTT
NA,TRBJ2-7,TRBV27,NA,CASSPTAATYEQYF,TGTGCCAGCAGCCCAACAGCCGCGACCTACGAGCAGTACTTC
NA,TRBJ1-1,TRBV5-5,NA,CASSGVGGTEAFF,TGTGCCTCCTCGGGGGTAGGTGGCACTGAAGCTTTCTTT
NA,TRBJ2-2,TRBV7-2,NA,CASSRPNTGELFF,TGTGCCAGCAGCCGTCCGAACACCGGGGAGCTGTTTTTT
NA,TRBJ2-7,TRBV18,TRBD2,CASSLPSGRAAYEQYF,TGTGCCAGCTCACTCCCCAGCGGGAGAGCCGCCTACGAGCAGTACTTC
NA,TRBJ2-1,TRBV4-1,TRBD1,CASSHTPSTGFYNEQFF,TGCGCCAGCAGCCATACGCCCTCGACAGGGTTTTACAATGAGCAGTTCTTC
NA,TRBJ2-1,TRBV29-1,TRBD2,CSVEDPDSGGTYNEQFF,TGCAGCGTTGAAGATCCTGATAGCGGGGGCACCTACAATGAGCAGTTCTTC
NA,TRBJ2-7,TRBV5-1,NA,CASSFDIPGEQYF,TGCGCCAGCAGCTTCGACATCCCAGGGGAGCAGTACTTC
NA,TRBJ2-1,TRBV27,TRBD1,CASSDRQGVYNEQFF,TGTGCCAGCAGCGACAGACAGGGTGTTTACAATGAGCAGTTCTTC
NA,TRBJ2-7,TRBV28,TRBD2,CASSRGGGPSYEQYF,TGTGCCAGCAGTCGGGGGGGAGGTCCCTCCTACGAGCAGTACTTC
NA,TRBJ2-2,TRBV10-3,TRBD1,CAISEFGTGNTGELFF,TGTGCCATCAGTGAGTTCGGGACAGGGAACACCGGGGAGCTGTTTTTT